The 27 T cell receptor beta chains below come from one sample, sequenced in a study of T cells in Graves' hyperthyroidism and ophthalmopathy. Amplified TCR beta CDR3 regions came from RNA transcripts. HTBI primers were used for first-round RT-PCR of the TCR CDR3. TCRdb redid the calling of the multiplex PCR reads with MiXCR, one entry per CDR3 protein. This sample has roughly 510,000 distinct CDR3 sequences, with around 21% found just once. Sequencing was performed on blood. These receptors came from a man aged 18 to 30 with Graves' hyperthyroidism.

This clonotype was picked up many times. V gene TRBV2 combines with J gene TRBJ1-2, with D perhaps TRBD1 (5 bases). The CDR3 has 15 amino acids. Germline lookup yields CDR1 SNHLY and CDR2 FYNNEI. V lost 4 bases and J 2 bases, leaving 14 bases between the germline ends. The CDR3 coding sequence is TGTGCCAGCAGTGGCCTCCGGACACCCAACTATGGCTACACCTTC. Translating it yields CASSGLRTPNYGYTF. Using reference TRBV2 and TRBJ1-2 for the parts outside the CDR3, the full variable domain is EPEVTQTPSHQVTQMGQEVILRCVPISNHLYFYWYRQILGQKVEFLVSFYNNEISEKSEIFDDQFSVERPDGSNFTLKIRSTKLEDSAMYFCASSGLRTPNYGYTFGSGTRLTVV.

This clonotype was counted at least ten times. The gene calls are TRBV6-1 and TRBJ1-1; D uncertain. CDR3 length equals 15 residues. Germline values: CDR1 MNHNS, CDR2 SASEGT. V gave up 3 bases and J gave up 5 bases, with 16 bases separating them. CDR3 sequence: CASSEGEGSGTEAFF. CDR3 bases: TGTGCCAGCAGTGAGGGAGAGGGCTCGGGAACTGAAGCTTTCTTT.

V and J are TRBV7-2 and TRBJ2-5; 12 nucleotides line up with TRBD1. J was trimmed by 4 bases and V by 5 bases; bases with no gene match: 5. This CDR3 comprises 15 residues. Germline loops: CDR1 SGHTA, CDR2 FQGNSA. CDR3 loop: CASSRPGQGAETQYF. The CDR3 DNA follows: TGTGCCAGCAGCCGACCGGGACAGGGGGCAGAGACCCAGTACTTC.

The genes are TRBV30 and TRBJ1-1; D is uncertain. Germline V gene sequence: CDR1 GTSNPN, CDR2 SVGIG (reference sequence). Trimming stripped 3 bases from V and 7 bases from J, with 9 bases between. The CDR3 is 11 residues long. The CDR3 nucleotides read TGTGCCTGGAGCCCCAAAGGTGAAGCTTTCTTT. Its translation is CAWSPKGEAFF.

The CDR3 DNA is TGCGCCAGCAGCTTTAATAGAGATTTGAACACTGAAGCTTTCTTT. Translated, it gives CASSFNRDLNTEAFF. V and J are TRBV5-1 and TRBJ1-1; D is unclear. Looked up from germline, CDR1 is SGHRS and CDR2 is YFSETQ. This CDR3 has 15 residues. Trimming took off 2 bases at V and 0 bases at J, with 11 bases between the two ends.

This clonotype was recorded a few times. The V and J genes are TRBV12-3 or TRBV12-4 and TRBJ1-1, with D possibly being TRBD1 (6 bases). V was shortened by 10 bases and J by 2 bases, with 14 bases between the two germline ends. CDR3 length equals 13 residues. The CDR3 sequence: CATWGDTNTEAFF. In DNA form, the CDR3 reads TGTGCCACATGGGGGGACACTAACACTGAAGCTTTCTTT.

This clonotype was observed a handful of times. The chain combines TRBV12-3 or TRBV12-4 with TRBJ1-6, with D perhaps TRBD1 (5 bases). Trimming removed 6 bases from V and 10 bases from J, with 16 bases in between. The CDR3 loop spans 14 amino acids. The CDR3 coding sequence is TGTGCCAGCAGGGGGGGGGGGTTCGGCTCACCCCTCCACTTT. This gives the protein CASRGGGFGSPLHF.

This clonotype was detected ten times or more. The J gene is TRBJ1-1, the V gene TRBV6-1; 9 bases fit TRBD1. The CDR3 is 16 amino acids. Germline loops: CDR1 MNHNS, CDR2 SASEGT. V lost 8 bases and J lost 5; bases outside the gene matches: 15. The CDR3 here is CASGVQGASMGTEAFF. Here the CDR3 DNA reads TGTGCCAGCGGGGTACAGGGGGCCTCTATGGGGACTGAAGCTTTCTTT.

The chain carries TRBV19 and TRBJ1-1, with D perhaps TRBD1 (5 bases). In germline, CDR1 is LNHDA, CDR2 SQIVND (reference sequence). Trimming took off 7 bases at V and 5 bases at J, with 14 bases between the two ends. CDR3 length: 13 amino acids. DNA of the CDR3: TGTGCCAGTACCCTCATCACAGGAACTGAAGCTTTCTTT. It codes for CASTLITGTEAFF.

This clonotype was observed at least ten times. This chain uses TRBV6-1 with TRBJ1-2; D might be TRBD1 (6 bases). CDR1 and CDR2 from the germline V gene are MNHNS and SASEGT. V lost 6 bases and J lost 3, with 11 bases in between. CDR3 length equals 13 residues. This chain's CDR3 is CASRNRADYGYTF. The CDR3 nucleotides are TGTGCCAGCAGAAACAGGGCGGACTATGGCTACACCTTC.

This clonotype was observed a few times. V is TRBV19 and J is TRBJ1-5, with TRBD1 matching over 10 bases. The junction had 7 bases not matched to a gene; V was cut back by 5 bases and J by 6 bases. CDR3 length: 15 amino acids. The germline gives CDR1 LNHDA, CDR2 SQIVND (reference sequence). The CDR3 sequence: CASSPGTGETQPQHF. CDR3 nucleotides: TGTGCCAGTAGTCCCGGGACAGGGGAGACTCAGCCCCAGCATTTT.

V usage is TRBV6-1 and J usage is TRBJ1-2, with D uncertain. Germline-derived CDR1 and CDR2 are MNHNS and SASEGT. V shed 2 bases and J shed 4 bases, with 8 bases lying between them. This CDR3 is 13 amino acids long. The CDR3 region is CASSEFEAYGYTF. DNA of the CDR3: TGTGCCAGCAGTGAATTTGAGGCCTATGGCTACACCTTC.

There are many counts of this clonotype. The rearrangement uses TRBV27 and TRBJ1-1, with D unresolved. Per germline, CDR1 MNHEY and CDR2 SMNVEV (reference sequence). Between the trimmed V and J ends, which lost 1 base and 6 bases, there was a span of 9 bases. The CDR3 consists of 13 residues. In DNA form, the CDR3 reads TGTGCCAGCAGTTTATTAGGGTTAGCTGAAGCTTTCTTT. This encodes CASSLLGLAEAFF.

At least ten counts were recorded for this clonotype. The rearrangement joins TRBV28 to TRBJ1-6; D not certain. Trimming took 2 bases from V and 6 from J, leaving 5 bases between them. The CDR3 covers 13 residues. The V gene's germline CDR1 is MDHEN and CDR2 SYDVKM. In DNA form, the CDR3 reads TGTGCCAGCAGTTTAAGCCTTAATTCACCCCTCCACTTT. Protein product: CASSLSLNSPLHF.

V usage is TRBV7-2 and J usage is TRBJ2-5; 7 bases match TRBD1. The V segment lost 6 bases and the J segment 3 bases; nucleotides outside the gene matches: 10. CDR1 and CDR2 (germline): SGHTA, FQGNSA. This CDR3 is 15 amino acids long. Here the CDR3 reads CASRDRTASKETQYF. Written as DNA, the CDR3 is TGTGCCAGCAGGGACAGGACCGCCAGCAAAGAGACCCAGTACTTC.

This clonotype showed up just a few times. The chain employs TRBV5-1 and TRBJ1-1; tentative D call: TRBD1 (6 bases). The germline V gene has CDR1 SGHRS and CDR2 YFSETQ. The CDR3 sequence is 17 residues long. The V and J ends lost 4 bases and 1 base respectively, with 20 bases between them. The CDR3 is CASSPPTVLQGNTEAFF. CDR3 coding DNA: TGCGCCAGCAGCCCCCCGACCGTATTACAGGGGAACACTGAAGCTTTCTTT.

In nucleotides, the CDR3 is TGTGCCTGGAGTGTAAACAGTCACTCCTACGAGCAGTACTTC. Translated: CAWSVNSHSYEQYF. This sequence joins TRBV30 and TRBJ2-7; no clear D gene. CDR3 length equals 14 residues. The V gene lost 0 bases and the J gene lost 0 bases, with 9 bases spanning the gap. Germline V gives CDR1 GTSNPN, CDR2 SVGIG (reference sequence).

For this clonotype: This may come from a read error, since a much larger clone is one base off. V is TRBV5-1 and J is TRBJ2-5, with 10 bases identical to TRBD2. Germline assignment: CDR1 SGHRS and CDR2 YFSETQ. The CDR3 loop spans 16 amino acids. As DNA, the CDR3 is TGCGCCAGCATCTTGGCCTTAGCGGGGGGCCAAGAGACCCAGTACTTC. It yields the protein CASILALAGGQETQYF.

The V call is TRBV6-5, the J call TRBJ1-6; no definite D call. CDR1 and CDR2 (germline): MNHEY, SVGAGI. CDR3 length: 14 residues. V shed 0 bases and J shed 11 bases, with 11 bases lying between them. The CDR3 nucleotides are TGTGCCAGCAGTTACTCTGGCGGGTTAACACCCCTCCACTTT. Amino acids: CASSYSGGLTPLHF.

This clonotype showed up many times. The V call is TRBV20-1, the J call TRBJ1-5; the D is unclear. The CDR3 runs to 19 residues. Germline V gene lookup returns CDR1 DFQATT and CDR2 SNEGSKA (reference sequence). The germline V and J ends were trimmed by 1 base and 0 bases, with 22 bases remaining between them. The DNA for the CDR3 is TGCAGTGCTAGAGGGAGAGGTGCCCAGGTTTTCAATAGCAATCAGCCCCAGCATTTT. It yields the protein CSARGRGAQVFNSNQPQHF.

This clonotype was seen a handful of times. A single base separates this from a much larger clone, so it may be a read error. The chain links TRBV12-3 or TRBV12-4 to TRBJ1-5; D unresolved. The CDR3 is 14 amino acids. CDR3 in amino acids: CASSFGNPLEPKHF. CDR3 coding DNA: TGTGCCAGCAGTTTCGGGAACCCCCTCGAGCCCAAGCATTTT.

In its sample, this clonotype was seen many times. The J gene is TRBJ1-2, the V gene TRBV12-3 or TRBV12-4; the D gene is possibly TRBD1 (5 bases). The CDR3 is 14 residues long. V shed 3 bases and J shed 7 bases, with 15 bases lying between them. The CDR3 DNA sequence: TGTGCCAGCAGTTTGGTGCAGGGAGCCTCTGGCTACACCTTC. Translated: CASSLVQGASGYTF.

The chain uses TRBV12-3 or TRBV12-4 and TRBJ1-6, with D perhaps TRBD1 (6 bases). This CDR3 comprises 15 residues. Trimming left V 5 bases short and J 9 bases short, with 17 bases between. The CDR3 loop is CASSARDIVSSPLHF. CDR3 nucleotide sequence: TGTGCCAGCAGTGCCAGGGACATAGTGAGTTCACCCCTCCACTTT.

The V call is TRBV12-3 or TRBV12-4, the J call TRBJ1-1; D ambiguous. The CDR3 totals 14 residues. V dropped 3 bases and J dropped 3 bases, with 11 bases sitting between them. Written as DNA, the CDR3 is TGTGCCAGCAGTTTCAGCAACACGGACACTGAAGCTTTCTTT. This gives the protein CASSFSNTDTEAFF.

This clonotype was seen ten or more times. CDR3 DNA sequence: TGTGCCACCAGTGATTTGCCCGGGACAGCCCAAGAGACCCAGTACTTC. It encodes CATSDLPGTAQETQYF. The rearrangement joins TRBV24-1 to TRBJ2-5, with 7 positions matching TRBD1. CDR1 KGHDR and CDR2 SFDVKD come from the germline V gene. The J segment lost 1 base and the V segment lost 0 bases, leaving 4 bases of the junction unmatched. The CDR3 runs to 16 residues.

This clonotype was picked up many times. The rearrangement joins TRBV15 to TRBJ1-1; D remains unclear. Trimming took off 2 bases at V and 6 bases at J, with 4 bases between the two ends. The CDR3 is 11 amino acids. CDR1 is LNHNV and CDR2 is YYDKDF in the germline V gene (reference sequence). The CDR3 DNA reads as TGTGCCACCAGCAGATCTGCTGAAGCTTTCTTT. This sequence encodes CATSRSAEAFF.

This clonotype was detected ten times or more. The chain uses TRBV5-1 and TRBJ1-1; weak D call: TRBD1 (5 bases). The CDR3 spans 14 residues. Germline V gene data show CDR1 as SGHRS and CDR2 as YFSETQ. Between the trimmed V and J ends, which lost 5 bases and 1 base, there was a span of 12 bases. This CDR3 is CASRQQEGNTEAFF. The CDR3 DNA follows: TGCGCCAGCAGACAACAGGAGGGGAACACTGAAGCTTTCTTT.